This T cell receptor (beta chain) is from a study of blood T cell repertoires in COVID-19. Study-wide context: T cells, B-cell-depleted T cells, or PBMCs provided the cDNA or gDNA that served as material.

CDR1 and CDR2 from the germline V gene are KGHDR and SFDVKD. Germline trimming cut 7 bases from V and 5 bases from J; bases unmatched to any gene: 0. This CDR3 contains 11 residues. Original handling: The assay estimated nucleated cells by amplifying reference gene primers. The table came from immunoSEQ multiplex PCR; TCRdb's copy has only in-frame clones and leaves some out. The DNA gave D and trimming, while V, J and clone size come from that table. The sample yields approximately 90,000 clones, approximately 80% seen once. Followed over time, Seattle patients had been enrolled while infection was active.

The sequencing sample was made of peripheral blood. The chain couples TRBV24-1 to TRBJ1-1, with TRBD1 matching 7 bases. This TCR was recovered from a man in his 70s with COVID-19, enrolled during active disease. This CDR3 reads CATSRGTEAFF. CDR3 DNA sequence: TGTGCCACCAGCAGGGGGACTGAAGCTTTCTTT.